Below are 27 T cell receptor beta chains sequenced from a single sample in a study of cytomegalovirus exposure and HLA in healthy donors. Measured with immunoSEQ multiplex PCR; TCRdb has only the in-frame clones, and not every one. The sample records nearly 200,000 clones, 75% to 85% being singletons. Input material: PBMCs. The source is a woman between 25 and 40 years old in good health and CMV-seropositive.

The chain uses TRBV5-1 and TRBJ1-2, with D tentatively TRBD1 (6 bases). CDR3 length: 13 residues. Germline V lookup: CDR1 SGHRS, CDR2 YFSETQ. V gave up 4 bases and J gave up 8 bases, with 15 bases separating them. The CDR3 here is CASSNDRSLGYTF. The CDR3 DNA is TGCGCCAGCAGCAACGACAGGAGTCTCGGCTACACCTTC.

This chain uses TRBV11-1 with TRBJ1-1; D is unclear. Germline loops: CDR1 SGHAT, CDR2 FQDESV (reference sequence). Trimming left V 1 base short and J 0 bases short, with 3 bases between. There are 13 residues in the CDR3. The CDR3 DNA follows: TGTGCCAGCAGCTTAGAGCTGAACACTGAAGCTTTCTTT. This translates into CASSLELNTEAFF. The full variable domain, its missing parts supplied by reference TRBV11-1 and TRBJ1-1, is EAEVAQSPRYKITEKSQAVAFWCDPISGHATLYWYRQILGQGPELLVQFQDESVVDDSQLPKDRFSAERLKGVDSTLKIQPAELGDSAMYLCASSLELNTEAFFGQGTRLTVV.

This clone occurred a few times. At the DNA level, this CDR3 is encoded by other sequences in the same sample as well. This chain uses TRBV2 with TRBJ1-5, with D uncertain. Germline lookup yields CDR1 SNHLY and CDR2 FYNNEI. The length of the CDR3 is 12 residues. V was shortened by 5 bases and J by 2 bases, with 4 bases between the two germline ends. CDR3 in amino acids: CASSPGNQPQHF. The CDR3 DNA reads as TGTGCCAGCAGTCCGGGCAATCAGCCCCAGCATTTT.

The chain carries TRBV27 and TRBJ1-2; weak D call: TRBD1 (5 bases). Germline CDR1 MNHEY, CDR2 SMNVEV (reference sequence). The CDR3 length is 16 residues. V lost 6 bases, J lost 4 bases, and 21 bases lay in between. CDR3 in amino acids: CASSRGAYDELYGYTF. For the CDR3, the DNA is TGTGCCAGCAGCCGCGGGGCTTACGACGAACTCTATGGCTACACCTTC.

The J gene is TRBJ2-7, the V gene TRBV12-2; the table's D gene call, TRBD1, was not cross checked with the DNA. TRBV12-2 represents a pseudogene. This CDR3 is built from 17 residues. The CDR3 region has the DNA TGTGCAAGTCGCTTAGCGGGACAGGGAAGAAAGACCTACGAGCAGTACTTC. As protein: CASRLAGQGRKTYEQYF.

CDR3 amino acids: CASSPVRTGNEQFF. The CDR3 DNA is TGTGCCAGCAGCCCAGTCCGAACAGGCAATGAGCAGTTCTTC. The chain combines TRBV11-2 with TRBJ2-1, with D possibly matching TRBD1 (5 bases). The CDR3 extends over 14 amino acids. V gave up 5 bases and J gave up 6 bases, with 14 bases separating them. Germline CDR1 is SGHAT and CDR2 is FQNNGV.

This clone was seen only a few times. This chain links TRBV6-5 with TRBJ1-2; no firm D call. This CDR3 spans 13 amino acids. The V gene's germline CDR1 is MNHEY and CDR2 SVGAGI. Trimming pared 5 bases from V and 6 bases from J, leaving 13 bases between. In DNA, the CDR3 is TGTGCCAGCAGTAGAAGCAAAGCGCATGGCTACACCTTC. This gives the protein CASSRSKAHGYTF.

The chain has TRBV13 and TRBJ1-1; D possibly corresponds to TRBD1 (6 bases). Germline CDR1 is PRHDT and CDR2 is FYEKMQ (reference sequence). CDR3 size: 15 residues. Between the trimmed V and J ends, which lost 3 bases and 0 bases, there was a span of 11 bases. CDR3 sequence: CASSFRQEVNTEAFF. CDR3 in DNA: TGTGCCAGCAGCTTCCGACAGGAGGTGAACACTGAAGCTTTCTTT.

The chain employs TRBV2 and TRBJ2-3, with unresolved D. CDR1 SNHLY and CDR2 FYNNEI come from the germline V gene. This CDR3 contains 15 residues. Trimming removed 9 bases from V and 0 bases from J, with 16 bases in between. The CDR3 DNA reads TGTGCCAGGGGCACAGCCACCACTAGCACAGATACGCAGTATTTT. Translated, it gives CARGTATTSTDTQYF.

This clone was recorded only once. The chain recombines TRBV7-2 with TRBJ2-7; tentative D call: TRBD2 (5 bases). V was trimmed by 8 bases and J by 0 bases, leaving 14 bases between them. The CDR3 covers 14 residues. CDR1 and CDR2 from the germline V gene are SGHTA and FQGNSA. CDR3 residues: CASGGQVSSYEQYF. The CDR3, as DNA: TGTGCCAGCGGAGGTCAGGTTAGCTCCTACGAGCAGTACTTC.

This rearrangement joins TRBV6-6 to TRBJ2-3; D may be TRBD2 (5 bases). V lost 2 bases to trimming and J lost 4 bases, with 10 bases between them. The CDR3 contains 14 residues. CDR1 and CDR2 from the germline V gene are MNHNY and SVGAGI (reference sequence). The CDR3 reads CASSYPLEADTQYF. As DNA, the CDR3 is TGTGCCAGCAGTTACCCACTAGAAGCAGATACGCAGTATTTT.

V usage is TRBV27 and J usage is TRBJ2-1, with 11 bases lining up with TRBD2. The CDR3 is made up of 16 amino acids. Germline V gene sequence: CDR1 MNHEY, CDR2 SMNVEV (reference sequence). Germline trimming cut 6 bases from V and 1 base from J; bases unmatched to any gene: 5. CDR3 in amino acids: CASRTSGKGSYNEQFF. CDR3 nucleotide sequence: TGTGCCAGCAGGACTAGCGGGAAAGGGTCCTACAATGAGCAGTTCTTC.

The chain uses TRBV18 and TRBJ2-7, with TRBD1 matching over 8 bases. The V segment lost 5 bases and the J segment 4 bases; nucleotides outside the gene matches: 4. The CDR3 runs 13 residues. In germline, CDR1 is KGHSH, CDR2 LQKENI. The CDR3 DNA reads as TGTGCCAGCTCAATGGGACAGGTTTACGAGCAGTACTTC. Amino acids: CASSMGQVYEQYF.

This clone was seen only a few times. The chain combines TRBV5-5 with TRBJ1-2; D gene unclear. The germline V gene has CDR1 SGHKS and CDR2 YYEKEE (reference sequence). This CDR3 comprises 13 residues. Trimming took 3 bases from V and 4 from J, leaving 10 bases between them. The CDR3 DNA sequence: TGTGCCAGCAGCTCGGAGGGATTCTATGGCTACACCTTC. Amino acids: CASSSEGFYGYTF.

This clone was detected only a few times. The genes are TRBV28 and TRBJ2-7, with TRBD2 as a possible D gene (6 bases). CDR3 length: 16 residues. Trimming shortened V by 2 bases and J by 2 bases, and 16 bases separated the two germline ends. Germline V lookup: CDR1 MDHEN, CDR2 SYDVKM. CDR3 region: CASSLTSRVAAYEQYF. Written as DNA, the CDR3 is TGTGCCAGCAGTTTAACTTCTCGGGTAGCGGCCTACGAGCAGTACTTC.

The chain employs TRBV29-1 and TRBJ2-1; 7 positions agree with TRBD1. Per germline, CDR1 SQVTM and CDR2 ANQGSEA. The CDR3 has 15 amino acids. The junction had 5 bases not matched to a gene; V was cut back by 3 bases and J by 0 bases. The CDR3 reads CSVEARTGSYNEQFF. As DNA, the CDR3 is TGCAGCGTTGAGGCGAGGACAGGCTCCTACAATGAGCAGTTCTTC.

The V and J genes are TRBV30 and TRBJ1-1; 8 nucleotides line up with TRBD1. The CDR3 extends over 15 amino acids. Germline CDR1 reads GTSNPN; CDR2 reads SVGIG (reference sequence). Trimming took 2 bases from V and 2 from J; bases not matched to a gene: 7. CDR3 in DNA: TGTGCCTGGAGTTCTGGCGGACAGGGCAACACTGAAGCTTTCTTT. Its protein is CAWSSGGQGNTEAFF.

The gene calls are TRBV29-1 and TRBJ2-1, with D uncertain. Germline loops: CDR1 SQVTM, CDR2 ANQGSEA. The CDR3 is 14 residues long. Between the trimmed V and J ends, which lost 1 base and 8 bases, there was a span of 15 bases. The CDR3 here is CSVEVPPSEYEQFF. The CDR3 DNA follows: TGCAGCGTTGAAGTCCCTCCCTCGGAGTATGAGCAGTTCTTC.

This clone was seen once. V gene TRBV10-3 combines with J gene TRBJ1-3; no clear D gene. The V end was cut by 3 bases, the J end by 3 bases, with 12 bases between. Germline CDR1 is ENHRY and CDR2 is SYGVKD. This CDR3 contains 15 residues. This CDR3 is CAISDSGKFGNTIYF. In DNA form, the CDR3 reads TGTGCCATCAGTGACTCAGGAAAGTTTGGAAACACCATATATTTT.

V is TRBV6-1 and J is TRBJ2-7; TRBD2 is a possible D gene (6 bases). V was clipped by 2 bases and J by 3 bases, with 17 bases between them. The CDR3 runs 16 residues. Germline lookup yields CDR1 MNHNS and CDR2 SASEGT. The CDR3 DNA sequence: TGTGCCAGCAGTGAACGAGGAGGGGCAACTAACTACGAGCAGTACTTC. This translates into CASSERGGATNYEQYF.

This chain links TRBV6-1 with TRBJ1-1; D uncertain. Germline V gene data show CDR1 as MNHNS and CDR2 as SASEGT. The CDR3 is 13 residues long. The V end lost 5 bases, the J end lost 5 bases, and 12 bases lay between the germline ends. For the CDR3, the DNA is TGTGCCAGCAGTTTTTCCCAGAAGACTGAAGCTTTCTTT. Translation gives CASSFSQKTEAFF.

As DNA, the CDR3 is TGTGCCAGCAGCTTGGAGCCTAGCCGGAGCTCCTACAATGAGCAGTTCTTC. It encodes CASSLEPSRSSYNEQFF. This rearrangement joins TRBV5-4 to TRBJ2-1; D may be TRBD2 (5 bases). CDR1 and CDR2 from the germline V gene are SGHNT and YYREEE (reference sequence). V was cut by 0 bases and J by 0 bases, with 13 bases left in between. The CDR3 has 17 amino acids. The full variable domain, in which reference TRBV5-4 and TRBJ2-1 provide the parts outside the CDR3, is ETGVTQSPTHLIKTRGQQVTLRCSSQSGHNTVSWYQQALGQGPQFIFQYYREEENGRGNFPPRFSGLQFPNYSSELNVNALELDDSALYLCASSLEPSRSSYNEQFFGPGTRLTVL.

This clone was seen a few times. The chain is built from TRBV6-5 and TRBJ1-1; no firm D call. V was shortened by 6 bases and J by 1 base, with 12 bases between the two germline ends. CDR3 length equals 14 residues. Germline V gene sequence: CDR1 MNHEY, CDR2 SVGAGI. This CDR3 is CASRSLPGNTEAFF. The CDR3 coding sequence is TGTGCCAGCAGGTCTCTGCCAGGGAACACTGAAGCTTTCTTT.

The rearrangement joins TRBV5-1 to TRBJ2-7; TRBD1 matches at 7 bases. This CDR3 spans 13 amino acids. V dropped 7 bases and J dropped 2; count of bases not matched to a gene: 6. CDR1 SGHRS and CDR2 YFSETQ come from the germline V gene. The CDR3 sequence is CASGPQGPYEQYF. CDR3 coding DNA: TGCGCCAGCGGACCACAGGGGCCCTACGAGCAGTACTTC. The whole variable domain, filled in from reference TRBV5-1 and TRBJ2-7, reads KAGVTQTPRYLIKTRGQQVTLSCSPISGHRSVSWYQQTPGQGLQFLFEYFSETQRNKGNFPGRFSGRQFSNSRSEMNVSTLELGDSALYLCASGPQGPYEQYFGPGTRLTVT.

The chain uses TRBV27 and TRBJ1-1; the D gene is possibly TRBD1 (6 bases). Trimming took 2 bases from V and 0 from J, leaving 10 bases between them. Germline assignment: CDR1 MNHEY and CDR2 SMNVEV (reference sequence). This CDR3 region has 15 residues. CDR3 region: CASSLNRDLNTEAFF. For the CDR3, the DNA is TGTGCCAGCAGTTTAAACAGGGATTTGAACACTGAAGCTTTCTTT.

CDR3 loop: CASSLMTEKADTQYF. Written as DNA, the CDR3 is TGTGCCAGCAGTTTGATGACAGAGAAAGCAGATACGCAGTATTTT. The J gene is TRBJ2-3, the V gene TRBV28, with D possibly being TRBD1 (5 bases). Germline V gene lookup returns CDR1 MDHEN and CDR2 SYDVKM. Trimming took 3 bases from V and 4 from J, leaving 14 bases between them. CDR3 length: 15 residues.

This rearrangement joins TRBV7-9 to TRBJ1-1, with 9 positions matching TRBD1. The CDR3 runs to 17 residues. Germline assignment: CDR1 SEHNR and CDR2 FQNEAQ (reference sequence). V lost 5 bases and J lost 0; bases outside the gene matches: 10. The CDR3 nucleotides read TGTGCCAGCAGCCCTCAGGCTGGACAGGGGCTGAACACTGAAGCTTTCTTT. Its translation: CASSPQAGQGLNTEAFF. The full variable domain, with the rest looked up from reference TRBV7-9 and TRBJ1-1, is DTGVSQNPRHKITKRGQNVTFRCDPISEHNRLYWYRQTLGQGPEFLTYFQNEAQLEKSRLLSDRFSAERPKGSFSTLEIQRTEQGDSAMYLCASSPQAGQGLNTEAFFGQGTRLTVV.